Presented here are 30 T cell receptor beta chains from one specimen sequenced in a study of technical replicates of blood from a few donors. Repertoires were generated with immunoSEQ multiplex PCR, while TCRdb's copy carries only in-frame clones and drops some. The sample lists approximately 100,000 clones; about 94% were seen once. The specimen sequenced was T cells isolated from PBMCs. These receptors were taken from a human donor in good health.

This chain joins TRBV4-2 and TRBJ1-5, with 9 bases identical to TRBD1. V lost 4 bases and J lost 2; bases outside the gene matches: 24. CDR1 and CDR2 (germline): LGHNA, YNFKEQ. This CDR3 is built from 22 residues. The CDR3 here is CASSPPGQGLFLLGTRNQPQHF. CDR3 in DNA: TGTGCCAGCAGCCCTCCGGGACAGGGCCTTTTTCTTCTTGGGACCCGCAATCAGCCCCAGCATTTT.

This chain links TRBV10-1 with TRBJ2-3, with 8 positions matching TRBD2. V shed 6 bases and J 2 bases; nucleotides not matched to a gene: 4. Germline V CDR1 and CDR2: WNHNN, SYGVQD (reference sequence). The CDR3 spans 14 residues. CDR3 protein: CASRAGGPTDTQYF. Here the CDR3 DNA reads TGCGCCAGCAGGGCGGGGGGACCCACAGATACGCAGTATTTT.

The genes are TRBV19 and TRBJ1-4, with D possibly TRBD1 on 6 matching bases. Trimming cost V 6 bases and J 0 bases, with 8 bases left between them. This CDR3 has 14 residues. Germline CDR1 reads LNHDA; CDR2 reads SQIVND (reference sequence). The CDR3 sequence is CASRWTATNEKLFF. In DNA, the CDR3 is TGTGCCAGTAGGTGGACAGCAACTAATGAAAAACTGTTTTTT.

DNA of the CDR3: TGCGCCAGCAGCTTGGTTGTAACTAGCGGGAAGAACGAGCAGTACTTC. Its translation is CASSLVVTSGKNEQYF. The J gene is TRBJ2-7, the V gene TRBV5-1, with 10 bases aligning to TRBD2. The CDR3 covers 16 residues. Looked up from germline, CDR1 is SGHRS and CDR2 is YFSETQ. J lost 5 bases, V lost 0 bases, and 8 bases had no gene match.

This clone appeared a single time. The rearrangement joins TRBV18 to TRBJ2-7, with D maybe TRBD1 (6 bases). V was pared by 5 bases and J by 2 bases, with 13 bases between. CDR3 length: 14 residues. Germline values: CDR1 KGHSH, CDR2 LQKENI. The CDR3, as DNA: TGTGCCAGCTCAATTTACAGGGCCCCCTACGAGCAGTACTTC. Its protein product is CASSIYRAPYEQYF.

The chain links TRBV7-2 to TRBJ2-7, with 7 nucleotides matching TRBD2. Germline CDR1 SGHTA, CDR2 FQGNSA. This CDR3 region has 17 residues. V lost 7 bases and J lost 0; bases outside the gene matches: 15. The CDR3 sequence: CASTLGGTFISSYEQYF. CDR3 in DNA: TGTGCCAGCACTTTGGGGGGGACTTTTATCAGCTCCTACGAGCAGTACTTC. The full variable domain, completed using reference TRBV7-2 and TRBJ2-7, is GAGVSQSPSNKVTEKGKDVELRCDPISGHTALYWYRQSLGQGLEFLIYFQGNSAPDKSGLPSDRFSAERTGGSVSTLTIQRTQQEDSAVYLCASTLGGTFISSYEQYFGPGTRLTVT.

The chain is built from TRBV7-9 and TRBJ2-5; TRBD2 aligns across 10 bases. CDR1 is SEHNR, CDR2 FQNEAQ, per germline (reference sequence). J gave up 5 bases and V 5 bases, and 8 bases lay outside the gene matches. This CDR3 region has 15 residues. CDR3 in DNA: TGTGCCAGCAGCCAAAAGCGGGGGGGCCTGGAGACCCAGTACTTC. As protein: CASSQKRGGLETQYF.

This clone was detected only once. The V call is TRBV5-1, the J call TRBJ1-2; 7 nucleotides align to TRBD1. The CDR3 is 15 amino acids. The germline CDR1 and CDR2 sequences are SGHRS and YFSETQ. Trimming cost V 4 bases and J 8 bases; bases outside gene matches: 14. The CDR3 coding sequence is TGCGCCAGCAGCGGGATAACAGGACAGGCGGGAGGCTACACCTTC. It yields the protein CASSGITGQAGGYTF.

The gene calls are TRBV2 and TRBJ1-2, with 7 bases fitting TRBD1. CDR1 SNHLY and CDR2 FYNNEI come from the germline V gene. J gave up 8 bases and V 9 bases, and 9 bases lay outside the gene matches. The CDR3 extends over 12 amino acids. CDR3 DNA: TGTGCCAGAACAGGGGTACGGCTCGGCTACACCTTC. Its translation: CARTGVRLGYTF.

This chain connects TRBV10-3 to TRBJ2-5; D might be TRBD1 (7 bases). CDR3 length: 15 amino acids. V lost 10 bases and J lost 0, with 18 bases in between. CDR1 and CDR2 from the germline V gene are ENHRY and SYGVKD. The CDR3 here is CATETGDLYQETQYF. The DNA of the CDR3 is TGTGCCACCGAAACAGGGGACTTGTACCAAGAGACCCAGTACTTC.

V and J are TRBV6-5 and TRBJ1-3; D is uncertain. V was trimmed by 2 bases and J by 1 base, leaving 12 bases between them. CDR1 MNHEY and CDR2 SVGAGI come from the germline V gene. The CDR3 consists of 16 residues. The CDR3 nucleotides read TGTGCCAGCAGTTACGATAGAGCCGGTTCTGGAAACACCATATATTTT. Translating gives CASSYDRAGSGNTIYF.

The chain carries TRBV5-1 and TRBJ2-7; D is perhaps TRBD1 (5 bases). The CDR3 is 14 amino acids. Germline CDR1 is SGHRS and CDR2 is YFSETQ. V was clipped by 1 base and J by 3 bases, with 11 bases between them. CDR3 region: CASSLYGQIYEQYF. The CDR3 coding sequence is TGCGCCAGCAGCTTGTACGGACAAATCTACGAGCAGTACTTC.

V and J are TRBV7-9 and TRBJ1-2; D not certain. The V gene's germline CDR1 is SEHNR and CDR2 FQNEAQ (reference sequence). Trimming removed 5 bases at V and 2 bases at J, with 12 bases between. The CDR3 is made up of 14 amino acids. The CDR3 bases are TGTGCCAGCAGCCCCGCGTATCTGAACTATGGCTACACCTTC. This codes for CASSPAYLNYGYTF.

The V gene is TRBV5-1, the J gene TRBJ2-5, with D unclear. This CDR3 is 13 amino acids long. From germline, CDR1 is SGHRS and CDR2 YFSETQ. V was shortened by 8 bases and J by 1 base, with 12 bases between the two germline ends. For the CDR3, the DNA is TGCGCCAGAAATACGGGTCTCCAAGAGACCCAGTACTTC. Protein sequence: CARNTGLQETQYF.

The chain joins TRBV7-8 to TRBJ2-7; weak D call: TRBD1 (5 bases). The CDR3 is 13 residues long. The ends were cut back, 4 bases at V and 2 bases at J, with 9 bases in the middle. Germline V lookup: CDR1 SGHVS, CDR2 FQNEAQ. CDR3: CASSSGQTYEQYF. In DNA form, the CDR3 reads TGTGCCAGCAGCTCTGGACAAACCTACGAGCAGTACTTC.

J is TRBJ2-7 and V is TRBV27; 8 bases map to TRBD2. The CDR3 is 14 residues long. With 3 bases clipped from V and 0 bases from J, the junction kept 1 base outside the gene matches. Germline lookup yields CDR1 MNHEY and CDR2 SMNVEV (reference sequence). CDR3 protein: CASSLGLDSYEQYF. In nucleotides, the CDR3 is TGTGCCAGCAGTTTGGGACTAGACTCCTACGAGCAGTACTTC.

The chain combines TRBV4-1 with TRBJ2-7, with 11 bases aligning to TRBD2. The germline gives CDR1 MGHRA, CDR2 YSYEKL. The length of the CDR3 is 14 residues. Losses at the gene ends were 5 bases for V and 2 bases for J; bases not matched to a gene: 2. The CDR3 loop is CASSVAGGPYEQYF. CDR3 in DNA: TGCGCCAGCAGCGTAGCGGGAGGGCCCTACGAGCAGTACTTC.

V and J are TRBV5-1 and TRBJ1-1; D not resolved. Trimming stripped 3 bases from V and 3 bases from J, with 12 bases between. CDR3 length: 14 amino acids. Germline lookup yields CDR1 SGHRS and CDR2 YFSETQ. This CDR3 is CASSYEYLDTEAFF. In DNA form, the CDR3 reads TGCGCCAGCAGCTACGAGTATTTGGACACTGAAGCTTTCTTT. The whole variable domain, filled in from reference TRBV5-1 and TRBJ1-1, reads KAGVTQTPRYLIKTRGQQVTLSCSPISGHRSVSWYQQTPGQGLQFLFEYFSETQRNKGNFPGRFSGRQFSNSRSEMNVSTLELGDSALYLCASSYEYLDTEAFFGQGTRLTVV.

This rearrangement joins TRBV9 to TRBJ2-2, with 9 positions matching TRBD1. The germline gives CDR1 SGDLS, CDR2 YYNGEE. The junction had 5 bases not matched to a gene; V was cut back by 3 bases and J by 5 bases. This CDR3 has 15 amino acids. In DNA form, the CDR3 reads TGTGCCAGCAGCGCGGACAGGGGTGTAACCGGGGAGCTGTTTTTT. Protein sequence: CASSADRGVTGELFF.

The genes are TRBV9 and TRBJ1-3, with D perhaps matching TRBD1 (5 bases). The CDR3 has 13 amino acids. The germline V gene has CDR1 SGDLS and CDR2 YYNGEE. The V gene lost 3 bases and the J gene lost 3 bases, with 7 bases spanning the gap. CDR3 region: CASSGGIGNTIYF. The CDR3 region has the DNA TGTGCCAGCAGCGGGGGCATTGGAAACACCATATATTTT.

The rearrangement uses TRBV7-6 and TRBJ2-5, with a weak D call TRBD1 (6 bases). The CDR3 covers 15 residues. The ends were cut back, 1 base at V and 5 bases at J, with 14 bases in the middle. Germline V gene sequence: CDR1 SGHVS, CDR2 FNYEAQ. This chain's CDR3 is CASSLGTGHRETQYF. CDR3 nucleotide sequence: TGTGCCAGCAGCTTAGGAACAGGGCATAGGGAGACCCAGTACTTC.

The J gene is TRBJ1-3, the V gene TRBV10-3; 7 bases match TRBD1. Germline V gene data show CDR1 as ENHRY and CDR2 as SYGVKD. The trim removed 9 bases at V and 0 bases at J, leaving 5 bases unmatched. The CDR3 contains 14 residues. CDR3 coding DNA: TGTGCCATAAGGGGGCAACTCTCTGGAAACACCATATATTTT. Its protein product is CAIRGQLSGNTIYF.

This chain joins TRBV15 and TRBJ2-3; D possibly corresponds to TRBD1 (6 bases). V was cut by 1 base and J by 3 bases, with 23 bases left in between. The CDR3 is 19 amino acids. The V gene's germline CDR1 is LNHNV and CDR2 YYDKDF (reference sequence). The CDR3 protein is CATSRVGILQGVGTDTQYF. The CDR3 DNA reads TGTGCCACCAGCAGAGTGGGGATTTTACAGGGAGTGGGGACAGATACGCAGTATTTT.

This chain links TRBV6-5 with TRBJ2-3; perhaps TRBD2 as D (6 bases). In germline, CDR1 is MNHEY, CDR2 SVGAGI. The ends were cut back, 0 bases at V and 6 bases at J, with 16 bases in the middle. The CDR3 contains 16 residues. The CDR3, as DNA: TGTGCCAGCAGTTACTCCGGGACTTTGGGGGTGGATACGCAGTATTTT. This translates into CASSYSGTLGVDTQYF.

This chain connects TRBV28 to TRBJ1-2; D unresolved. The CDR3 is 14 residues long. Germline V CDR1 and CDR2: MDHEN, SYDVKM. The V and J ends lost 1 base and 2 bases respectively, with 8 bases between them. CDR3 in DNA: TGTGCCAGCAGTTTATCCCCCTTAAACTATGGCTACACCTTC. This gives the protein CASSLSPLNYGYTF.

This clone has just one count. The chain links TRBV28 to TRBJ2-6; TRBD1 agrees at 9 bases. The J segment lost 2 bases and the V segment lost 4 bases, leaving 6 bases of the junction unmatched. Germline lookup yields CDR1 MDHEN and CDR2 SYDVKM. The CDR3 is 17 amino acids. CDR3 bases: TGTGCCAGCAGTTATACAGGGGGCGCGGCTGGGGCCAACGTCCTGACTTTC. Translation gives CASSYTGGAAGANVLTF.

The V and J genes are TRBV10-2 and TRBJ2-1, with TRBD1 matching 8 bases. The CDR3 extends over 19 amino acids. CDR1 is WSHSY and CDR2 is SAAADI in the germline V gene. With V trimmed by 6 bases and J by 3 bases, 19 bases remained unmatched. This CDR3 is CASSTRDRRTKTIYNEQFF. The CDR3 nucleotides are TGCGCCAGCAGCACCCGGGACAGGCGGACTAAAACTATCTACAATGAGCAGTTCTTC.

The gene calls are TRBV7-9 and TRBJ1-6, with D uncertain. V shed 2 bases and J shed 5 bases, with 7 bases lying between them. The CDR3 is made up of 14 amino acids. CDR1 is SEHNR, CDR2 FQNEAQ, per germline (reference sequence). CDR3 sequence (DNA): TGTGCCAGCAGCTTATCACAGAATAATTCACCCCTCCACTTT. Its translation is CASSLSQNNSPLHF.

CDR3 nucleotides: TGCGCCAGCAGCTTGGACAGCGAGCAGTACTTC. The encoded protein is CASSLDSEQYF. The chain uses TRBV5-1 and TRBJ2-7; D ambiguous. The V gene's germline CDR1 is SGHRS and CDR2 YFSETQ. This CDR3 contains 11 residues. Trimming removed 0 bases from V and 6 bases from J, with 4 bases in between.

The chain employs TRBV27 and TRBJ1-1, with a possible D match to TRBD1 (6 bases). The CDR3 covers 15 residues. CDR1 and CDR2 (germline): MNHEY, SMNVEV (reference sequence). V lost 2 bases, J lost 0 bases, and 10 bases lay in between. The CDR3 sequence: CASSLGQGMNTEAFF. CDR3 sequence (DNA): TGTGCCAGCAGTTTAGGGCAGGGGATGAACACTGAAGCTTTCTTT.